Presented here are 5 T cell receptor beta chains from one specimen sequenced in a study of blood T cell repertoires in COVID-19. Some clones are missing from TCRdb's copy, which holds only in-frame ones; the method was immunoSEQ multiplex PCR. There are roughly 250,000 clones in the sample; 80% to 90% occur only once, and 3.5% to 5.5% lies in the top ten. The specimen was PBMCs or T cells enriched from blood (not recorded which). These receptors originate from a woman under 40 who had recovered from COVID-19.

In nucleotides, the CDR3 is TGTGCCAGCAGTGGTTCGGGACTAGCGGGAACCGGGGAGCTGTTTTTT. It codes for CASSGSGLAGTGELFF. The J gene is TRBJ2-2, the V gene TRBV6-4, with 13 bases identical to TRBD2. CDR1 is MRHNA and CDR2 is SNTAGT in the germline V gene. The junction had 4 bases not matched to a gene; V was cut back by 4 bases and J by 5 bases. The CDR3 loop spans 16 amino acids.

The V and J genes are TRBV27 and TRBJ2-1, with a possible D match to TRBD2 (5 bases). V lost 7 bases and J 4 bases, leaving 20 bases between the germline ends. The CDR3 contains 16 residues. Germline values: CDR1 MNHEY, CDR2 SMNVEV (reference sequence). The CDR3 spells CASTKRSGKIYNEQFF. CDR3 DNA: TGTGCCAGCACCAAAAGGTCGGGAAAGATTTACAATGAGCAGTTCTTC.

The V call is TRBV28, the J call TRBJ1-5; unclear D gene. V shed 6 bases and J shed 5 bases, with 11 bases lying between them. Germline V gene sequence: CDR1 MDHEN, CDR2 SYDVKM. The CDR3 extends over 13 amino acids. The CDR3 spells CASSDRVHQPQHF. CDR3 sequence (DNA): TGTGCCAGCAGCGACCGGGTCCATCAGCCCCAGCATTTT.

The V gene is TRBV9, the J gene TRBJ2-2; the D gene is possibly TRBD1 (5 bases). Trimming stripped 4 bases from V and 0 bases from J, with 10 bases between. Germline V gene sequence: CDR1 SGDLS, CDR2 YYNGEE. The CDR3 is made up of 15 amino acids. The DNA of the CDR3 is TGTGCCAGCAGCTTAACAGGTGCGAACACCGGGGAGCTGTTTTTT. Its protein is CASSLTGANTGELFF.

The rearrangement joins TRBV27 to TRBJ2-3; a possible D gene is TRBD1 (6 bases). Germline V lookup: CDR1 MNHEY, CDR2 SMNVEV (reference sequence). The CDR3 runs 15 residues. V was pared by 5 bases and J by 4 bases, with 16 bases between. CDR3 bases: TGTGCCAGCAGTCTGGGACCCAGGGGAGCAGATACGCAGTATTTT. Amino acid sequence: CASSLGPRGADTQYF.